These 22 T cell receptor beta chains came from one sample sequenced in a study of T cell repertoires in cytomegalovirus infection. TCRdb processed the reads anew with MiXCR; each CDR3 protein has one entry. Here the sample spans some 350,000 distinct CDR3 sequences, almost 30% being singletons. No antigen has been assigned to these receptors. The starting material was cultured PBMCs, obtained from culture after CMV antigen stimulation. These receptors all stem from a human donor in good health (CMV status not recorded). Some clones in this sample may be carry-over from other donors' samples.

The rearrangement links TRBV7-3 to TRBJ2-2; TRBD2 aligns across 7 bases. Germline values: CDR1 SGHTA, CDR2 FQGTGA. The CDR3 sequence is 13 residues long. J lost 6 bases, V lost 5 bases, and 3 bases had no gene match. The CDR3 nucleotides are TGTGCCAGCAGCATTACTAGCGCCGGGGAGCTGTTTTTT. It encodes CASSITSAGELFF.

On this clonotype itself: One end of the junction varies from germline; a read error may be responsible. The chain is built from TRBV7-7 and TRBJ2-1; 9 bases fit TRBD1. CDR3 length: 17 residues. From germline, CDR1 is SSHAT and CDR2 FNYEAQ (reference sequence). The DNA of the CDR3 is TGTGCTAGCAGCTTAATGGTGGCGGGGACAGGGTCCCATGAGCAGTTCTTC. This translates into CASSLMVAGTGSHEQFF.

The chain combines TRBV7-6 with TRBJ1-3; D remains unclear. This CDR3 region has 15 residues. V was cut by 3 bases and J by 2 bases, with 11 bases left in between. Germline V gene sequence: CDR1 SGHVS, CDR2 FNYEAQ. Written as DNA, the CDR3 is TGTGCCAGCAGCTTGGCGGGTCCCGCTGGAAACACCATATATTTT. Residues: CASSLAGPAGNTIYF.

As DNA, the CDR3 is TGTGCCAGCAGCGGTGGGACTAGCGGGAGTTGGACCCAGTACTTC. Its translation is CASSGGTSGSWTQYF. The chain carries TRBV7-2 and TRBJ2-5, with 14 bases that match TRBD2. The V and J ends lost 5 bases and 7 bases, in that order; junction bases with no gene match: 6. The V gene's germline CDR1 is SGHTA and CDR2 FQGNSA. This CDR3 contains 15 residues.

The J gene is TRBJ1-5, the V gene TRBV28; D is uncertain. The V end lost 4 bases, the J end lost 0 bases, and 7 bases lay between the germline ends. The CDR3 contains 14 residues. Germline loops: CDR1 MDHEN, CDR2 SYDVKM. In nucleotides, the CDR3 is TGTGCCAGCAGTTCCCTAAATAGCAATCAGCCCCAGCATTTT. Protein sequence: CASSSLNSNQPQHF.

The rearrangement joins TRBV11-2 to TRBJ2-1, with D possibly called TRBD1 or TRBD2 (5 bases each). There are 17 residues in the CDR3. Looked up from germline, CDR1 is SGHAT and CDR2 is FQNNGV. Trimming pared 4 bases from V and 2 bases from J, leaving 18 bases between. The CDR3 sequence is CASSSPWDGRPYNEQFF. CDR3 nucleotide sequence: TGTGCCAGCAGCTCGCCCTGGGACGGTCGTCCCTACAATGAGCAGTTCTTC.

This chain connects TRBV27 to TRBJ1-1; 7 nucleotides match TRBD1. After removal of 6 bases from V and 3 bases from J, the junction contained 4 bases not matched to a gene. Germline values: CDR1 MNHEY, CDR2 SMNVEV (reference sequence). This CDR3 has 13 residues. The CDR3 spells CASSRQGHTEAFF. The CDR3 nucleotides are TGTGCCAGCAGCCGACAGGGACACACTGAAGCTTTCTTT.

The chain joins TRBV18 to TRBJ2-5; 13 bases are shared with TRBD2. Germline V gene lookup returns CDR1 KGHSH and CDR2 LQKENI. The V gene end was trimmed by 3 bases and the J gene end by 4 bases; junction bases not matched to a gene: 5. The CDR3 is made up of 16 amino acids. Here the CDR3 DNA reads TGTGCCAGCTCACCGGGACTAGCGGGACCCCCAGAGACCCAGTACTTC. Its protein product is CASSPGLAGPPETQYF.

This clonotype was detected a few times. V gene TRBV7-2 combines with J gene TRBJ1-1; D remains unclear. The length of the CDR3 is 14 residues. Trimming removed 3 bases from V and 5 bases from J, with 13 bases in between. Germline V CDR1 and CDR2: SGHTA, FQGNSA. Here the CDR3 DNA reads TGTGCCAGCAGCTTTGAGGGAGTTCAGACTGAAGCTTTCTTT. Residues: CASSFEGVQTEAFF.

This clonotype appeared a few times. V usage is TRBV11-2 and J usage is TRBJ2-7, with 9 bases aligning to TRBD1. V was clipped by 5 bases and J by 3 bases; unmatched bases: 8. In germline, CDR1 is SGHAT, CDR2 FQNNGV. The CDR3 is 15 residues long. The CDR3 DNA reads TGTGCCAGCAGCATACTGACAGGGGGTCGCTACGAGCAGTACTTC. This encodes CASSILTGGRYEQYF.

The chain uses TRBV30 and TRBJ2-1, with TRBD2 as a possible D gene (5 bases). Germline values: CDR1 GTSNPN, CDR2 SVGIG (reference sequence). The CDR3 extends over 15 amino acids. V lost 4 bases, J lost 0 bases, and 13 bases lay in between. CDR3 coding DNA: TGTGCCTGGACCAACTCTGGGAGCTCCTACAATGAGCAGTTCTTC. Translation gives CAWTNSGSSYNEQFF.

V gene TRBV7-9 combines with J gene TRBJ2-1, with 14 nucleotides matching TRBD2. The V and J ends lost 5 bases and 0 bases, in that order; junction bases with no gene match: 18. This CDR3 is 22 amino acids long. Germline CDR1 reads SEHNR; CDR2 reads FQNEAQ (reference sequence). CDR3 in amino acids: CASSASSSGLAGAESSYNEQFF. Here the CDR3 DNA reads TGTGCCAGCAGCGCTTCGTCTTCGGGACTAGCGGGAGCAGAAAGCTCCTACAATGAGCAGTTCTTC.

The V gene is TRBV6-8, the J gene TRBJ2-6; maybe TRBD1 (6 bases). The germline gives CDR1 MNHGY, CDR2 SAAAGT. V lost 5 bases to trimming and J lost 1 base, with 12 bases between them. The CDR3 extends over 16 amino acids. Written as DNA, the CDR3 is TGTGCCAGCAGTCACAACAGGGATTCTGGGGCCAACGTCCTGACTTTC. It specifies CASSHNRDSGANVLTF.

The rearrangement links TRBV7-3 to TRBJ2-1; D is possibly TRBD2 (6 bases). From germline, CDR1 is SGHTA and CDR2 FQGTGA. Trimming took 5 bases from V and 9 from J, leaving 20 bases between them. CDR3 length equals 15 residues. The CDR3 region is CASSETGTPLGEQFF. CDR3 nucleotide sequence: TGTGCCAGCAGCGAAACCGGGACTCCACTAGGTGAGCAGTTCTTC.

This clonotype was recorded a few times. The chain is built from TRBV11-1 and TRBJ1-1; 7 bases line up with TRBD1. Germline V gene lookup returns CDR1 SGHAT and CDR2 FQDESV (reference sequence). The CDR3 is made up of 13 amino acids. V gave up 1 base and J gave up 7 bases; unmatched junction bases: 3. The CDR3 region is CASSLVAGGEAFF. CDR3 nucleotide sequence: TGTGCCAGCAGCTTAGTTGCAGGGGGTGAAGCTTTCTTT.

The CDR3 DNA sequence: TGTGCCAGCAGTCAGGGGATCTATCAGCCCCAGCATTTT. This gives the protein CASSQGIYQPQHF. V usage is TRBV7-6 and J usage is TRBJ1-5; tentative D call: TRBD1 (6 bases). V lost 6 bases to trimming and J lost 5 bases, with 11 bases between them. Germline CDR1 is SGHVS and CDR2 is FNYEAQ. The length of the CDR3 is 13 residues.

This chain uses TRBV12-3 or TRBV12-4 with TRBJ1-1; the D is unclear. V was cut by 2 bases and J by 0 bases, with 10 bases left in between. The CDR3 contains 15 residues. The CDR3 spells CASSLIWGLNTEAFF. CDR3 DNA sequence: TGTGCCAGCAGTTTAATTTGGGGATTGAACACTGAAGCTTTCTTT.

This clonotype was recorded many times. CDR3 sequence (DNA): TGTGCCAGCAGTCCACCGGACAGGGGCCGCACTGAAGCTTTCTTT. Its protein is CASSPPDRGRTEAFF. The chain employs TRBV28 and TRBJ1-1; 9 bases are a match to TRBD1. The J segment lost 4 bases and the V segment lost 5 bases, leaving 8 bases of the junction unmatched. Germline CDR1 reads MDHEN; CDR2 reads SYDVKM. The length of the CDR3 is 15 residues.

The V and J genes are TRBV28 and TRBJ1-6; D is unclear. Trimming took 8 bases from V and 7 from J, leaving 12 bases between them. Germline CDR1 reads MDHEN; CDR2 reads SYDVKM. The CDR3 consists of 13 residues. This chain's CDR3 is CASRNGENSPLHF. DNA of the CDR3: TGTGCCAGCCGTAACGGTGAGAATTCACCCCTCCACTTT. Variable domain in full (rest from reference TRBV28 and TRBJ1-6): DVKVTQSSRYLVKRTGEKVFLECVQDMDHENMFWYRQDPGLGLRLIYFSYDVKMKEKGDIPEGYSVSREKKERFSLILESASTNQTSMYLCASRNGENSPLHFGNGTRLTVT.

This chain uses TRBV6-1 with TRBJ2-2, with 11 bases lining up with TRBD2. This CDR3 has 17 amino acids. Looked up from germline, CDR1 is MNHNS and CDR2 is SASEGT. J was trimmed by 1 base and V by 1 base; bases with no gene match: 2. Here the CDR3 reads CASSEGTSGLNTGELFF. The CDR3 DNA reads TGTGCCAGCAGTGAAGGGACTAGCGGGTTGAACACCGGGGAGCTGTTTTTT.

This clonotype was detected only a few times. V gene TRBV19 combines with J gene TRBJ2-6, with D perhaps assigned TRBD1 or TRBD2 (5 bases each). V was shortened by 4 bases and J by 0 bases, with 16 bases between the two germline ends. The CDR3 runs 18 residues. The V gene's germline CDR1 is LNHDA and CDR2 SQIVND (reference sequence). The CDR3 nucleotides read TGTGCCAGTAGTAGCTCTCGGCAGGGAGACTCTGGGGCCAACGTCCTGACTTTC. Its translation is CASSSSRQGDSGANVLTF.

Many counts were recorded for this clonotype. This rearrangement joins TRBV6-1 to TRBJ1-1, with D possibly being TRBD1 (5 bases). This CDR3 spans 11 amino acids. Trimming shortened V by 8 bases and J by 12 bases, and 16 bases separated the two germline ends. Germline assignment: CDR1 MNHNS and CDR2 SASEGT. The CDR3 loop reads CASSTPRETFF. CDR3 coding DNA: TGTGCCAGCTCTACCCCCAGGGAGACTTTCTTT.